The present T cell receptor (beta chain) was sequenced within a study of T-cell reconstitution after alpha-beta-depleted transplantation in children. V was cut by 3 bases and J by 5 bases, with 19 bases left in between. CDR1 and CDR2 from the germline V gene are ENHRY and SYGVKD. The CDR3 totals 16 residues. A TCRbeta library incorporating unique molecular identifiers was prepared. TCRdb reprocessed the PCR reads with MiXCR, giving one entry per CDR3 protein. The sample has hundreds of thousands of distinct CDR3 sequences, 6.5% to 9% seen once; the top ten hold over 7.5%. This clonotype occurred many times. Its target is unknown. Regarding the study as a whole: The origin of alpha-beta T cells about two months after transplant was reportedly several hundred expanded graft clones. Diversity and T-cell counts at one year after transplant derived mostly from new T cells. After transplant, high TCRbeta diversity at day 60 in some patients arose from surviving recipient T cells and thymic progenitors.

This TCR derives from a female patient aged 2-9 years who had a stem cell transplant for Fanconi anemia, so the T cells may come from the graft donor. The genes are TRBV10-3 and TRBJ1-2; D might be TRBD1 (5 bases). The sample consisted of peripheral blood, taken 360 days after TCRalphabeta/CD19-depleted stem cell transplant. CDR3 sequence: CAISEDRFTVQYGYTF. Written as DNA, the CDR3 is TGTGCCATCAGTGAAGACAGATTCACAGTTCAATATGGCTACACCTTC.